These T cell receptor beta chains were read from a single sample in a study of blood T cell repertoires in COVID-19. Profiled with immunoSEQ multiplex PCR; TCRdb holds only in-frame clones, not every one. The sample shows around 66,000 clones, around four fifths of them seen only once. The sequenced sample was peripheral blood. The source is a human donor in a cohort sampled during active COVID-19. CDR3s include the opening cysteine and the closing phenylalanine or tryptophan. D genes are given only for firm matches. Only part of the rows carry a size: once, few, many, or a class if the clone is expanded.

d_call	clone_size	v_call	j_call	cdr3_nt	cdr3_aa
TRBD1	once	TRBV10-3	TRBJ2-7	TGTGCCATCAGAGAGGACAGGGGGTACTCCTACGAGCAGTACTTC	CAIREDRGYSYEQYF
-	-	TRBV19	TRBJ2-5	TGTGCCAGTAGTATATCCGTCCAAGAGACCCAGTACTTC	CASSISVQETQYF
TRBD1	few	TRBV28	TRBJ1-2	TGTGCCAGCGTCAACAGGGGGCGCTTTGGCTACACCTTC	CASVNRGRFGYTF
TRBD2	-	TRBV11-2	TRBJ2-3	TGTGCCAGCAGCTCGGGGCGGACTAGCGGCACAGATACGCAGTATTTT	CASSSGRTSGTDTQYF
TRBD1	-	TRBV7-8	TRBJ2-7	TGTGCCAGCAGTCGCGACAGGGCCGGGTGGGACGAGCAGTACTTC	CASSRDRAGWDEQYF
-	-	TRBV5-1	TRBJ1-6	TGCGCCAGTAGCGCGCGGGCCCTAAATTCACCCCTCCACTTT	CASSARALNSPLHF
-	-	TRBV14	TRBJ1-2	TGTGCCAGCAGCACCATGGTCCCGGGGAATGGCTACACCTTC	CASSTMVPGNGYTF
TRBD2	-	TRBV5-4	TRBJ2-7	TGTGCCAGCAGCTTGTCTGTGACTAGCGCCAGTCTCTACTCCTACGAGCAGTACTTC	CASSLSVTSASLYSYEQYF
TRBD1	-	TRBV27	TRBJ2-7	TGTGCCAGCAGACACAGGGGGACGGTCCACGAGCAGTACTTC	CASRHRGTVHEQYF
-	-	TRBV7-9	TRBJ1-1	TGTGCCAGCACCGTTAGCTCCCTCGGCGGGAACACTGAAGCTTTCTTT	CASTVSSLGGNTEAFF
-	-	TRBV5-4	TRBJ2-5	TGTGCCAGCAGCTTGGGTCTAGGGACCCAGTACTTC	CASSLGLGTQYF
TRBD2	-	TRBV6-5	TRBJ2-7	TGTGCCAGCACCAAACTAGCGGGAGGGGGTGAGCAGTACTTC	CASTKLAGGGEQYF
-	-	TRBV19	TRBJ2-3	TGTGCCAGTAGTACACTCTTAGATACGCAGTATTTT	CASSTLLDTQYF
TRBD2	once	TRBV28	TRBJ2-1	TGTGCCAGCAGCAGCGGGGGACGCAGGGGTGAGCAGTTCTTC	CASSSGGRRGEQFF
TRBD1	-	TRBV6-6	TRBJ1-4	TGTGCCAGCAGTCCCCAGGGGGACGGTGAAAAACTGTTTTTT	CASSPQGDGEKLFF
-	few	TRBV20-1	TRBJ2-7	TGCAGTGCGGCCGACTCCTACGAGCAGTACTTC	CSAADSYEQYF
-	-	TRBV19	TRBJ2-5	TGTGCCAGTAGCCCCGTGAGGGCCCCCTGGGAGACCCAGTACTTC	CASSPVRAPWETQYF
-	-	TRBV28	TRBJ1-2	TGTGCCAGCAGTTTGACAGGCAGGGACTATGGCTACACCTTC	CASSLTGRDYGYTF
TRBD2	-	TRBV7-2	TRBJ2-7	TGTGCCAGCAGCTCACGGGCGGGAGGGCCCTACGAGCAGTACTTC	CASSSRAGGPYEQYF
TRBD2	-	TRBV14	TRBJ2-1	TGTGCCAGCAGCCAAGTTTCAGGTATAGCGGGAGGGCGAAACAATGAGCAGTTCTTC	CASSQVSGIAGGRNNEQFF
-	-	TRBV19	TRBJ1-5	TGTGCCAGTAGATCGGACAGCTATCAGCCCCAGCATTTT	CASRSDSYQPQHF
TRBD1	-	TRBV19	TRBJ2-1	TGTGCCAGCAAGCCCCGGGCAGGGGGAAACAATGAGCAGTTCTTC	CASKPRAGGNNEQFF
-	-	TRBV19	TRBJ2-7	TGTGCCAGTAGTGCGAAGGGGGGACAGCCAGCCTACGAGCAGTACTTC	CASSAKGGQPAYEQYF
TRBD1	-	TRBV28	TRBJ2-7	TGTGCCAGCAGTATTGGGACAGGGTTTTTCGAGCAGTACTTC	CASSIGTGFFEQYF
TRBD2	-	TRBV3-1/TRBV3-2	TRBJ2-2	TGTGCCAGCAGCCAAGGGGTCAGCGGGAGGGCGAACACCGGGGAGCTGTTTTTT	CASSQGVSGRANTGELFF
TRBD1	-	TRBV4-2	TRBJ2-1	TGTGCCAGCAGCCACGGACAGGGGGATTACAATGAGCAGTTCTTC	CASSHGQGDYNEQFF
-	medium-sized	TRBV6-2/TRBV6-3	TRBJ1-5	TGTGCCAGCAGTAACACAGGGAATCAGCCCCAGCATTTT	CASSNTGNQPQHF
-	-	TRBV10-3	TRBJ2-1	TGTGCCATCAGGGGGGGTGACAATGAGCAGTTCTTC	CAIRGGDNEQFF
TRBD2	-	TRBV28	TRBJ2-5	TGTGCCAGCAGTCTGGACGGCAGGACTAGCGGGAGGGTCGGAGAGACCCAGTACTTC	CASSLDGRTSGRVGETQYF
TRBD1	-	TRBV6-5	TRBJ2-1	TGTGCCAGCACCCTTGGGACAGGGAAGTACAATGAGCAGTTCTTC	CASTLGTGKYNEQFF
TRBD1	-	TRBV6-5	TRBJ2-7	TGTGCCAGCAGTCCCCGGACAGGGGGCTCCCACGAGCAGTACTTC	CASSPRTGGSHEQYF
TRBD2	-	TRBV5-1	TRBJ2-7	TGCGCCAGCAGCTTGGTTCCGGGAGGGGGCTACGAGCAGTACTTC	CASSLVPGGGYEQYF
TRBD2	once	TRBV30	TRBJ2-7	TGTGCCTGGAGCGGGAGCGGGACGAGCTCCTACGAGCAGTACTTC	CAWSGSGTSSYEQYF
-	-	TRBV7-3	TRBJ2-1	TGTGCCAGCAGCCTTTGGACACAGGGAGAGCAGTTCTTC	CASSLWTQGEQFF
-	once	TRBV5-5	TRBJ2-7	TGTGCCAGCAGCTTGAGAGCTTTGTCCTCCTACGAGCAGTACTTC	CASSLRALSSYEQYF
-	-	TRBV7-2	TRBJ1-2	TGTGCCAGCAGCTTAAGCGACAGACTCAACTATGGCTACACCTTC	CASSLSDRLNYGYTF
TRBD1	-	TRBV5-1	TRBJ1-2	TGCGCCAGCAGCTTGGCCGGGACAGGGGGCGAGGGCTACACCTTC	CASSLAGTGGEGYTF
-	-	TRBV25-1	TRBJ2-1	TGTGCCAGCAGTGAATTAACCCAGGGCTATGAGCAGTTCTTC	CASSELTQGYEQFF
-	-	TRBV10-3	TRBJ2-1	TGTGCCATCAAGAGAGAGGCCTACAATGAGCAGTTCTTC	CAIKREAYNEQFF
-	-	TRBV14	TRBJ1-2	TGTGCCAGCAGCCCCCGCCAGGGCCATGGCTACACCTTC	CASSPRQGHGYTF
TRBD1	once	TRBV7-2	TRBJ2-3	TGTGCCAGCAGCTCGGGACAGGGTTTTTCGGCAGATACGCAGTATTTT	CASSSGQGFSADTQYF
TRBD2	few	TRBV11-2	TRBJ2-1	TGTGCCAGCAGCTTAGGGAGCGGGAGGGGGAATGAGCAGTTCTTC	CASSLGSGRGNEQFF
-	-	TRBV7-6	TRBJ2-1	TGTGCCAGCAGCCCCGTGAGCGCAGAGCAGTTCTTC	CASSPVSAEQFF
TRBD1	many	TRBV7-2	TRBJ1-6	TGTGCCAGCAGGGACAGGGGGAATTCACCCCTCCACTTT	CASRDRGNSPLHF
TRBD1	-	TRBV11-2	TRBJ2-7	TGTGCCAGCAGCTTGCCGACAGGGGGCGGAGAGCAGTACTTC	CASSLPTGGGEQYF
-	-	TRBV27	TRBJ2-5	TGTGCCAGCAGTTTATCTCAGCGAGTGACCCAGTACTTC	CASSLSQRVTQYF
TRBD1	-	TRBV19	TRBJ1-5	TGTGCCAGTAGGACAGGGAGTCAGCCCCAGCATTTT	CASRTGSQPQHF
TRBD1	few	TRBV10-3	TRBJ1-1	TGTGCCATCAGTGGGGGACAGGGGAACACTGAAGCTTTCTTT	CAISGGQGNTEAFF
-	-	TRBV5-1	TRBJ2-5	TGCGCCAGCAGCTTGATGGCGGGAGAGACCCAGTACTTC	CASSLMAGETQYF
-	-	TRBV7-9	TRBJ2-7	TGTGCCAGCAGCTTCGAGGTAAGACGCGACGAGCAGTACTTC	CASSFEVRRDEQYF
-	-	TRBV28	TRBJ2-7	TGTGCCAGCAGTTTGAGGGCGGGTACAACCTACGAGCAGTACTTC	CASSLRAGTTYEQYF
-	-	TRBV4-3	TRBJ2-7	TGCGCCAGCAGCCAAGGGGGTGGGAGCTCCTACGAGCAGTACTTC	CASSQGGGSSYEQYF
-	-	TRBV28	TRBJ1-2	TGTGCCAGCAGTTTCATTGATGGCTACACCTTC	CASSFIDGYTF
-	-	TRBV19	TRBJ2-3	TGTGCCAGTAGTATTGTCCTAACAGATACGCAGTATTTT	CASSIVLTDTQYF
-	-	TRBV24-1	TRBJ2-6	TGTGCCACCAGTGATTCACAGGGCCCCCGGGGACCCCTCTCTGGGGCCAACGTCCTGACTTTC	CATSDSQGPRGPLSGANVLTF